One sample yielded the 21 T cell receptor beta chains listed below, sequenced in a study of T cells in Graves' hyperthyroidism and ophthalmopathy. There were TCR beta CDR3 regions amplified from RNA transcripts. During a first-round RT-PCR of the TCR CDR3, the HTBI primer set was used. TCRdb re-called the multiplex PCR reads through MiXCR, storing one row per CDR3 protein. This sample has 300,000 to 350,000 distinct CDR3 sequences, with 18% found just once. The sequencing input was blood. The source is a woman between 35 and 50 years old with Graves' ophthalmopathy.

As concerns this clonotype: Germline is not matched at one junction end, which may reflect a read error. The rearrangement uses TRBV4-2 and TRBJ2-7, with D perhaps given as TRBD1 or TRBD2 (5 bases each). This CDR3 comprises 14 residues. Germline CDR1 and CDR2: LGHNA and YNFKEQ. The CDR3 DNA reads TGTGCCAGCAGCCATGAGGGGACGAAATACGAGCAGTCCTTC. Its protein is CASSHEGTKYEQSF.

This clonotype was counted many times. The gene calls are TRBV5-1 and TRBJ2-5; 7 nucleotides align to TRBD1. The ends lost 4 bases at V and 3 bases at J; junction bases unmatched: 6. This CDR3 region has 14 residues. Germline V gene lookup returns CDR1 SGHRS and CDR2 YFSETQ. The CDR3 DNA sequence: TGCGCCAGCAGCCGGAACCAGGGGGAAGAGACCCAGTACTTC. As protein: CASSRNQGEETQYF.

This clonotype has at least ten counts. This chain joins TRBV12-3 or TRBV12-4 and TRBJ1-1, with a weak D call TRBD1 (6 bases). Trimming cost V 6 bases and J 0 bases, with 11 bases left between them. The CDR3 has 14 residues. CDR3 protein: CASRQGQLNTEAFF. As DNA, the CDR3 is TGTGCCAGCAGGCAAGGACAGTTGAACACTGAAGCTTTCTTT.

This clonotype was counted many times. The chain couples TRBV30 to TRBJ1-1; D is ambiguous. Per germline, CDR1 GTSNPN and CDR2 SVGIG (reference sequence). Trimming took 0 bases from V and 8 from J, leaving 16 bases between them. The CDR3 runs to 14 residues. The CDR3 DNA sequence: TGTGCCTGGAGTGTTATCCCCGGAGGATCAGAAGCTTTCTTT. As protein: CAWSVIPGGSEAFF. Looking up the rest from reference TRBV30 and TRBJ1-1 gives the full variable domain: SQTIHQWPATLVQPVGSPLSLECTVEGTSNPNLYWYRQAAGRGLQLLFYSVGIGQISSEVPQNLSASRPQDRQFILSSKKLLLSDSGFYLCAWSVIPGGSEAFFGQGTRLTVV.

In its sample, this clonotype was seen many times. The chain joins TRBV5-6 to TRBJ1-2, with 7 nucleotides matching TRBD1. CDR1 is SGHDT and CDR2 is YYEEEE in the germline V gene. J was trimmed by 2 bases and V by 2 bases; bases with no gene match: 3. There are 14 residues in the CDR3. As DNA, the CDR3 is TGTGCCAGCAGCTTCCAGGGGGGGAACTATGGCTACACCTTC. It translates to CASSFQGGNYGYTF.

In its sample, this clonotype was seen many times. The V gene is TRBV20-1, the J gene TRBJ1-2; TRBD1 aligns across 7 bases. Trimming took 3 bases from V and 4 from J; bases not matched to a gene: 11. There are 15 residues in the CDR3. Germline CDR1 reads DFQATT; CDR2 reads SNEGSKA (reference sequence). CDR3 sequence: CSARGLDRFLYGYTF. The CDR3 bases are TGCAGTGCTAGGGGACTGGACAGGTTCCTCTATGGCTACACCTTC.

This clonotype was recorded at least ten times. The chain has TRBV7-8 and TRBJ2-7, with D maybe TRBD2 (5 bases). The germline CDR1 and CDR2 sequences are SGHVS and FQNEAQ. The CDR3 contains 16 residues. V lost 1 base to trimming and J lost 0 bases, with 13 bases between them. CDR3 amino acids: CASSLVLAGSSYEQYF. CDR3 bases: TGTGCCAGCAGCTTAGTGTTGGCGGGCAGCTCCTACGAGCAGTACTTC.

There are many counts of this clonotype. The V and J genes are TRBV28 and TRBJ1-2; 9 nucleotides agree with TRBD1. The CDR3 is 16 amino acids. From germline, CDR1 is MDHEN and CDR2 SYDVKM. The V segment lost 3 bases and the J segment 2 bases; nucleotides outside the gene matches: 7. The CDR3 sequence is CASSFQSTGGNYGYTF. DNA for the CDR3: TGTGCCAGCAGTTTTCAATCGACAGGGGGGAACTATGGCTACACCTTC.

The sample holds many counts of this clonotype. The chain employs TRBV11-1 and TRBJ1-1, with TRBD1 as a possible D gene (6 bases). The CDR3 is 16 amino acids. V was shortened by 5 bases and J by 5 bases, with 21 bases between the two germline ends. In germline, CDR1 is SGHAT, CDR2 FQDESV (reference sequence). The CDR3, as DNA: TGTGCCAGCAGCGTAACTTTGCCGGTGACAGGTACTGAAGCTTTCTTT. It codes for CASSVTLPVTGTEAFF.

This clonotype occurred many times. The chain combines TRBV9 with TRBJ2-5, with D hard to call. CDR1 SGDLS and CDR2 YYNGEE come from the germline V gene. Trimming removed 3 bases at V and 0 bases at J, with 6 bases between. The CDR3 has 13 amino acids. The CDR3 reads CASSAFYQETQYF. Here the CDR3 DNA reads TGTGCCAGCAGCGCCTTTTACCAAGAGACCCAGTACTTC. The full variable domain, in which reference TRBV9 and TRBJ2-5 provide the parts outside the CDR3, is DSGVTQTPKHLITATGQRVTLRCSPRSGDLSVYWYQQSLDQGLQFLIQYYNGEERAKGNILERFSAQQFPDLHSELNLSSLELGDSALYFCASSAFYQETQYFGPGTRLLVL.

In its sample, this clonotype was seen a few times. The V and J genes are TRBV5-1 and TRBJ1-5; 10 positions agree with TRBD1. CDR3 length equals 17 residues. J was trimmed by 2 bases and V by 0 bases; bases with no gene match: 5. Per germline, CDR1 SGHRS and CDR2 YFSETQ. The CDR3 protein is CASSLAGTGEGNQPQHF. Here the CDR3 DNA reads TGCGCCAGCAGCTTGGCCGGGACAGGGGAGGGCAATCAGCCCCAGCATTTT.

This clonotype was counted many times. This sequence joins TRBV28 and TRBJ2-7; perhaps TRBD2 as D (6 bases). Trimming left V 5 bases short and J 9 bases short, with 14 bases between. The CDR3 totals 12 residues. The germline V gene encodes CDR1 MDHEN and CDR2 SYDVKM. The CDR3 sequence is CASSASREAQYF. The CDR3 DNA reads TGTGCCAGCAGTGCCAGCAGGGAGGCGCAGTACTTC.

Ten or more counts support this clonotype. In DNA form, the CDR3 reads TGTGCCAGCACCGACCGGACGAACACTGAAGCTTTCTTT. As protein: CASTDRTNTEAFF. This chain connects TRBV19 to TRBJ1-1, with no clear D. V was clipped by 9 bases and J by 1 base, with 12 bases between them. The CDR3 sequence is 13 residues long. CDR1 LNHDA and CDR2 SQIVND come from the germline V gene (reference sequence). The whole variable domain, filled in from reference TRBV19 and TRBJ1-1, reads DGGITQSPKYLFRKEGQNVTLSCEQNLNHDAMYWYRQDPGQGLRLIYYSQIVNDFQKGDIAEGYSVSREKKESFPLTVTSAQKNPTAFYLCASTDRTNTEAFFGQGTRLTVV.

This clonotype occurred many times. V is TRBV4-2 and J is TRBJ2-5; maybe TRBD2 (6 bases). Germline V CDR1 and CDR2: LGHNA, YNFKEQ. Trimming shortened V by 0 bases and J by 5 bases, and 13 bases separated the two germline ends. The CDR3 has 15 residues. Here the CDR3 DNA reads TGTGCCAGCAGCCAAGATAGCGGACGGATGGAGACCCAGTACTTC. Encoded protein: CASSQDSGRMETQYF.

A word on this clonotype: Mismatch with germline at one junction end may stem from a read error. The chain carries TRBV4-3 and TRBJ2-5; weak D call: TRBD1 (6 bases). The CDR3 is made up of 16 amino acids. Germline CDR1 is LGHNA and CDR2 is YSLEER. The CDR3 DNA reads TGCGCCAGCAGCCAAGATCGGACAGTGCAGCAGTGGACCCCGTACTTC. It is translated as CASSQDRTVQQWTPYF.

Many counts were recorded for this clonotype. J is TRBJ1-1 and V is TRBV4-3; D ambiguous. The CDR3 has 17 residues. V lost 1 base and J 4 bases, leaving 19 bases between the germline ends. Germline CDR1 and CDR2: LGHNA and YSLEER. The CDR3 DNA reads TGCGCCAGCAGCCAAGCAGGCTTTGGGCACGGAGTCACTGAAGCTTTCTTT. Encoded protein: CASSQAGFGHGVTEAFF.

This clonotype was observed a few times. The J gene is TRBJ2-2, the V gene TRBV4-2; TRBD2 matches 8 bases. The CDR3 consists of 17 residues. V shed 5 bases and J 7 bases; nucleotides not matched to a gene: 15. Per germline, CDR1 LGHNA and CDR2 YNFKEQ. The CDR3 bases are TGTGCCAGCAGCAGCCCCGGGAGGGCGGCTTATGGCGGGGAGCTGTTTTTT. Protein sequence: CASSSPGRAAYGGELFF.

This clonotype was observed a few times. Given a much more abundant clone one base away, this may be a read error. This chain links TRBV7-8 with TRBJ2-7, with no clear D. CDR3 length equals 15 residues. Germline CDR1 SGHVS, CDR2 FQNEAQ. V was shortened by 10 bases and J by 3 bases, with 22 bases between the two germline ends. The CDR3 region has the DNA TGTGCCATCAGTCCCAGCCGAGACCGCCTCTACGAGCAGTACTTC. This sequence encodes CAISPSRDRLYEQYF.

This clonotype was recorded a few times. The chain has TRBV7-8 and TRBJ2-5; 7 bases match TRBD2. The CDR3 length is 17 residues. Germline-derived CDR1 and CDR2 are SGHVS and FQNEAQ. V shed 2 bases and J 8 bases; nucleotides not matched to a gene: 17. The CDR3 coding sequence is TGTGCCAGCAGCTTACAACTTTTACTAGCGAATAAGAGAACCCAGTACTTC. Translation gives CASSLQLLLANKRTQYF. Looking up the rest from reference TRBV7-8 and TRBJ2-5 gives the full variable domain: GAGVSQSPRYKVAKRGQDVALRCDPISGHVSLFWYQQALGQGPEFLTYFQNEAQLDKSGLPSDRFFAERPEGSVSTLKIQRTQQEDSAVYLCASSLQLLLANKRTQYFGPGTRLLVL.

This clonotype was observed many times. V usage is TRBV12-3 or TRBV12-4 and J usage is TRBJ2-7; 7 positions agree with TRBD1. This CDR3 is 14 amino acids long. The trim removed 5 bases at V and 3 bases at J, leaving 7 bases unmatched. This CDR3 reads CASSPGQARYEQYF. The CDR3 DNA follows: TGTGCCAGCAGTCCCGGACAGGCGCGCTACGAGCAGTACTTC.

This clonotype occurred many times. This chain joins TRBV2 and TRBJ2-2; D possibly corresponds to TRBD2 (6 bases). CDR1 and CDR2 (germline): SNHLY, FYNNEI. This CDR3 contains 14 residues. Trimming removed 6 bases from V and 4 bases from J, with 12 bases in between. DNA of the CDR3: TGTGCCAGCAGAGGACCCGGGGGCACCGGGGAGCTGTTTTTT. This gives the protein CASRGPGGTGELFF. Full variable domain (outside the CDR3, taken from reference TRBV2 and TRBJ2-2): EPEVTQTPSHQVTQMGQEVILRCVPISNHLYFYWYRQILGQKVEFLVSFYNNEISEKSEIFDDQFSVERPDGSNFTLKIRSTKLEDSAMYFCASRGPGGTGELFFGEGSRLTVL.